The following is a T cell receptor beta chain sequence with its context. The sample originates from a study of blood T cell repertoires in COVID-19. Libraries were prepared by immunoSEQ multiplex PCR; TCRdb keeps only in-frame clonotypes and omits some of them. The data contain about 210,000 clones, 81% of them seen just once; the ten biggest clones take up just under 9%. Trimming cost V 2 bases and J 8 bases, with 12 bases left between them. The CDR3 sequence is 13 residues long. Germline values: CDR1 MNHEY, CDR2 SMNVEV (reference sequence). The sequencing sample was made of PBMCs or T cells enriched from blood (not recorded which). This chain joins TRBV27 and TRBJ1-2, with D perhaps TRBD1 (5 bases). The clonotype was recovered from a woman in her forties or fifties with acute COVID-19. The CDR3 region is CASSLQGSQGYTF. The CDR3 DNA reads TGTGCCAGCAGTTTACAGGGAAGTCAGGGCTACACCTTC.